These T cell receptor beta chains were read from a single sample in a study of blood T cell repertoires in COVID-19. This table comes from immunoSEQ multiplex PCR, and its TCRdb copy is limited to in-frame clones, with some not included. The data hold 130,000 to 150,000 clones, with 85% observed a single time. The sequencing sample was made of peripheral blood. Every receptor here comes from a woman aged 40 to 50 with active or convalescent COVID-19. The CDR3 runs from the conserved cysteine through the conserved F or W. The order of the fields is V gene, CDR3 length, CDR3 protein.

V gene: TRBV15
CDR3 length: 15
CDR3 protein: CATSNGDRDTGELFF

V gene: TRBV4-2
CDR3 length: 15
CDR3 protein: CASSHRTGPNYGYTF

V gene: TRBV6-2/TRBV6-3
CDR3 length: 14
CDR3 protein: CASSYEGENYGYTF

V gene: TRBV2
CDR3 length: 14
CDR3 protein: CASRDRGHDQPQHF

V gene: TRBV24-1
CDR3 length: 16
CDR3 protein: CATSPRQGATSYGYTF

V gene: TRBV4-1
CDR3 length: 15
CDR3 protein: CASSLPDREATEAFF

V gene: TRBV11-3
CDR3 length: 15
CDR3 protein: CASIPNKPGDSEQFF

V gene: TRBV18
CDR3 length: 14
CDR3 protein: CASSPDRGSYEQYF

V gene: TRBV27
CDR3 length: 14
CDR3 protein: CASSLTGLSGEQFF

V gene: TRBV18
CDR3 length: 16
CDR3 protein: CASSPRTVSSGNTIYF

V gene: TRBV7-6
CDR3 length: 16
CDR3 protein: CASSLGGGPGANVLTF

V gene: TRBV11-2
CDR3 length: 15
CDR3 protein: CASRTTSALGETQYF

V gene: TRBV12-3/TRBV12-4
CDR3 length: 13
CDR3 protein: CASSQVLDDGYTF

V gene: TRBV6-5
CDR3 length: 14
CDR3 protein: CASSPYRRNTEAFF

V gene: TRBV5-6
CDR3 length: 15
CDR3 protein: CASKQGPLLNTEAFF

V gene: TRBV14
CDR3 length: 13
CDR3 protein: CASSQSKNQPQHF

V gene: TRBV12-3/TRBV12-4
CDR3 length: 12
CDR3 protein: CASSLAGATQYF

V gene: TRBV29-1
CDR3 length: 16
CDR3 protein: CSAIFRGRRSGTEAFF

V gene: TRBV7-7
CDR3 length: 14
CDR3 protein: CASSLTGVGETQYF

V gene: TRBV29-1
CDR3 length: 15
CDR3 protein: CSVEAGTASNYGYTF

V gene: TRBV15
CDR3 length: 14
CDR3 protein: CATSTTGGDTEAFF

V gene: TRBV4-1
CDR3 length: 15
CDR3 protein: CASSQAESRTDTQYF

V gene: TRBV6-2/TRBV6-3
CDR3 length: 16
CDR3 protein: CASSYSTRGSGNEQFF

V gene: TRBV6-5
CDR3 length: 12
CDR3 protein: CASSPLNTEAFF

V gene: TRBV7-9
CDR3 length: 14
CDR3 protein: CASSSRSTVVGQYF

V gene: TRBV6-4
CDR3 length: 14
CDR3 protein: CASRYRESTGELFF

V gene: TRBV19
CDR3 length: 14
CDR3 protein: CASTPVAGANVLTF